This TCR beta chain was obtained from a study of T cell responses to AZD1222 COVID-19 vaccine. In germline, CDR1 is MNHNS, CDR2 SASEGT. V was shortened by 2 bases and J by 7 bases, with 14 bases between the two germline ends. The CDR3 contains 15 residues. This clone was detected only a few times. Its specificity is unknown. Study observations and caveats: Clonal diversity may have been underestimated, and the donors were mostly white British, with more females than males. Reportedly, close to half of spike-specific TCRs are directed against unmutated variant regions. Recipients of AZD1222 seropositive at baseline numbered only 5 or 6.

Data came from immunoSEQ multiplex PCR; TCRdb stores just in-frame clones and leaves some out. Altogether 100,000 or so clones are present, just over 85% being singletons, with the ten largest covering 5.6%. The sequence came from an adult who received the AZD1222 COVID-19 vaccine. The material sequenced was peripheral blood, taken 28 days after the second AZD1222 dose. This chain links TRBV6-1 with TRBJ1-4, with a weak D call TRBD1 (6 bases). The CDR3 DNA follows: TGTGCCAGCAGTGAATCTCTACAGGGTTTTGAAAAACTGTTTTTT. The encoded protein is CASSESLQGFEKLFF.